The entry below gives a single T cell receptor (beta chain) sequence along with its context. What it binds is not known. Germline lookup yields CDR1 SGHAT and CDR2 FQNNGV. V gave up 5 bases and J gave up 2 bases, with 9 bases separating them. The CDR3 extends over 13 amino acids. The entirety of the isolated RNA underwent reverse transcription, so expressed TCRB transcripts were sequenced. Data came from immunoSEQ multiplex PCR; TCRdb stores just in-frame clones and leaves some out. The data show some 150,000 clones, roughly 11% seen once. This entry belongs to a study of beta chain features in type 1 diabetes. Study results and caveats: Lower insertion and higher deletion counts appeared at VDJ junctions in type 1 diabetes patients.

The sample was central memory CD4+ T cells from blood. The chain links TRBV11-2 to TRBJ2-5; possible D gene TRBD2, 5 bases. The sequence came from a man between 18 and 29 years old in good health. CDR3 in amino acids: CASSPGVQETQYF. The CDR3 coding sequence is TGTGCCAGCAGCCCCGGGGTACAAGAGACCCAGTACTTC.